This T cell receptor beta chain was observed in a study of T cells in Graves' hyperthyroidism and ophthalmopathy. Notes on the study in general: Among clonotypes expanded in thyroid above 0.001, most were also found in blood. A model of 13 V-J pairs discriminated ophthalmopathy from stable hyperthyroidism.

Germline V gene lookup returns CDR1 SGHNT and CDR2 YENEEA. Trimming shortened V by 5 bases and J by 5 bases, and 15 bases separated the two germline ends. CDR3 length: 15 amino acids. Remarks on this clonotype: Its specificity is unknown.

Authors of the study amplified TCR beta CDR3 regions from RNA transcripts. When the TCR CDR3 underwent first-round RT-PCR, the HTBI primer set was used. One entry per CDR3 protein, called by TCRdb with MiXCR from the multiplex PCR reads. The sample contains 490,000 or so distinct CDR3 sequences, around 43% of which appear only once. Each diagnosis was grounded in clinical symptoms, serum thyroxine and TRAb, thyroid ultrasound, and orbital computed tomography. This TCR came from an adult woman with Graves' disease, either hyperthyroidism or ophthalmopathy (not recorded which). J is TRBJ2-2 and V is TRBV11-3; D is possibly TRBD1 (6 bases). The sequenced sample was peripheral blood or thyroid tissue (not recorded which). The CDR3 protein is CASSPTGRGTGELFF. CDR3 in DNA: TGTGCCAGCAGCCCCACAGGGCGAGGGACCGGGGAGCTGTTTTTT.